This record concerns one TCR beta chain sequence. The CDR3 loop spans 16 amino acids. The V gene's germline CDR1 is SGHAT and CDR2 FQNNGV. Trimming shortened V by 0 bases and J by 1 base, and 12 bases separated the two germline ends. The table came from immunoSEQ multiplex PCR; TCRdb's copy has only in-frame clones and leaves some out. The sample has tens of thousands of clones, around nine tenths seen once. This entry belongs to a study of OX40 agonist ivuxolimab in advanced cancers. Across the study: Dose-escalation patients suffered from hepatocellular carcinoma, melanoma, renal cell or head and neck cancer. Enrollees could have had prior anti-PD-1, anti-PD-L1 or anti-CTLA-4 therapy, which over 35% had received.

The TCR comes from an adult with an advanced solid tumor such as melanoma, head and neck, liver or kidney cancer. The chain links TRBV11-2 to TRBJ2-5; weak D call: TRBD1 (6 bases). Sample: CD4+ or CD8+ T cells sorted from blood, taken in a trial of the OX40 agonist ivuxolimab. The CDR3: CASSLDLVGAQETQYF. Here the CDR3 DNA reads TGTGCCAGCAGCTTAGATCTCGTGGGGGCCCAAGAGACCCAGTACTTC. Full variable domain (missing parts from reference TRBV11-2 and TRBJ2-5): EAGVAQSPRYKIIEKRQSVAFWCNPISGHATLYWYQQILGQGPKLLIQFQNNGVVDDSQLPKDRFSAERLKGVDSTLKIQPAKLEDSAVYLCASSLDLVGAQETQYFGPGTRLLVL.